Presented here are 26 T cell receptor beta chains from one specimen sequenced in a study of T cells in localized non-small cell lung cancer (dated by TCRdb to about 2020). Libraries came from the immunoSEQ multiplex PCR assay. Sourced from immuneACCESS, this table was stored by TCRdb with only in-frame sequences that have V and J called. A share of the clones is absent; for the studies checked, an unresolved V gene accounts for under half, and the remainder has no known explanation. The sample table lists approximately 30,000 clones, approximately 89% of them with a count of one. The ten top clones hold over 9.5% of the sample. This material consisted of peripheral blood mononuclear cells, taken before any cancer treatment. These receptors came from a female donor older than 55 with stage II lung adenocarcinoma.

The rearrangement uses TRBV14 and TRBJ1-1; a weak D match, TRBD1 (6 bases). The CDR3 is made up of 14 amino acids. Germline CDR1 reads SGHDN; CDR2 reads FVKESK. V dropped 0 bases and J dropped 4 bases, with 9 bases sitting between them. CDR3 sequence reads: CASSQELQGTEAFF. The CDR3 coding sequence is TGTGCCAGCAGCCAAGAGTTACAGGGCACTGAAGCTTTCTTT.

The chain couples TRBV28 to TRBJ1-1, with D tentatively TRBD1 (5 bases). CDR1 is MDHEN, CDR2 SYDVKM, per germline. Trimming removed 2 bases from V and 5 bases from J, with 15 bases in between. This CDR3 has 15 amino acids. CDR3 sequence: CASSLRQGWLTEAFF. The CDR3 nucleotides read TGTGCCAGCAGTTTAAGGCAGGGTTGGTTGACTGAAGCTTTCTTT.

This sequence joins TRBV7-2 and TRBJ2-1, with D tentatively TRBD1 or TRBD2 (5 bases each). CDR1 SGHTA and CDR2 FQGNSA come from the germline V gene. This CDR3 is 16 amino acids long. Between the trimmed V and J ends, which lost 6 bases and 3 bases, there was a span of 18 bases. CDR3 loop: CASRYLGDHRYNEQFF. The CDR3 nucleotides read TGTGCCAGCAGATATTTAGGGGACCACCGCTACAATGAGCAGTTCTTC.

V is TRBV9 and J is TRBJ2-1; TRBD1 or TRBD2 may be the D gene (6 bases each). In germline, CDR1 is SGDLS, CDR2 YYNGEE. V shed 0 bases and J shed 8 bases, with 15 bases lying between them. This CDR3 spans 15 amino acids. In nucleotides, the CDR3 is TGTGCCAGCAGCGTAGATGGGGGGCAGGTGGATGAGCAGTTCTTC. It encodes CASSVDGGQVDEQFF.

To note about this clone: Different DNA sequences within this sample yield the same CDR3. This chain joins TRBV10-1 and TRBJ2-7; D unclear. In germline, CDR1 is WNHNN, CDR2 SYGVQD (reference sequence). V was pared by 0 bases and J by 2 bases, with 5 bases between. CDR3 length: 13 residues. The CDR3 DNA is TGCGCCAGCAGTGAGTCGGGGACCTACGAGCAGTACTTC. Residues: CASSESGTYEQYF.

This rearrangement joins TRBV18 to TRBJ2-3; 10 bases align to TRBD1. This CDR3 region has 17 residues. The germline V gene has CDR1 KGHSH and CDR2 LQKENI. With V trimmed by 3 bases and J by 1 base, 7 bases remained unmatched. The CDR3 spells CASSPLGTGARTDTQYF. CDR3 DNA sequence: TGTGCCAGCTCACCCCTCGGGACAGGGGCCCGCACAGATACGCAGTATTTT.

The chain recombines TRBV4-3 with TRBJ2-1, with TRBD2 matching over 12 bases. This CDR3 comprises 16 residues. With V trimmed by 7 bases and J by 3 bases, 7 bases remained unmatched. CDR1 LGHNA and CDR2 YSLEER come from the germline V gene. The CDR3 is CASNLGTSGYYNEQFF. The CDR3 nucleotides read TGCGCCAGCAACCTTGGGACTAGCGGGTACTACAATGAGCAGTTCTTC.

The chain carries TRBV2 and TRBJ2-1; 11 bases are shared with TRBD2. Per germline, CDR1 SNHLY and CDR2 FYNNEI. CDR3 length: 15 amino acids. Trimming at V came to 3 bases and at J to 8 bases, leaving 6 bases not matched to a gene. The CDR3 region is CASSESSGRRYEQFF. CDR3 bases: TGTGCCAGCAGTGAGTCTAGCGGGAGGAGGTATGAGCAGTTCTTC.

V usage is TRBV7-7 and J usage is TRBJ2-1, with a possible D match to TRBD2 (6 bases). V dropped 1 base and J dropped 12 bases, with 13 bases sitting between them. CDR3 length: 13 residues. Germline V lookup: CDR1 SSHAT, CDR2 FNYEAQ (reference sequence). The CDR3 DNA follows: TGTGCCAGCAGCTTAGAATTTGGGGGGTCGCAGTTCTTC. This translates into CASSLEFGGSQFF.

The gene calls are TRBV5-1 and TRBJ2-1; either TRBD1 or TRBD2 may supply D (5 bases each). Deletions cut 0 bases from V and 0 bases from J, with 7 bases between. This CDR3 contains 15 residues. Germline CDR1 reads SGHRS; CDR2 reads YFSETQ. The CDR3 sequence is CASSLEGSSYNEQFF. The CDR3 DNA sequence: TGCGCCAGCAGCTTGGAGGGGAGCTCCTACAATGAGCAGTTCTTC.

This clone has just one count. The rearrangement joins TRBV2 to TRBJ2-2; TRBD2 aligns across 7 bases. This CDR3 is built from 15 residues. Per germline, CDR1 SNHLY and CDR2 FYNNEI. V lost 4 bases to trimming and J lost 1 base; unmatched junction nucleotides: 3. CDR3 nucleotide sequence: TGTGCCAGCAGTGGGACTAGTTGGAACACCGGGGAGCTGTTTTTT. Its protein product is CASSGTSWNTGELFF.

This clone is a singleton in its sample. CDR3 DNA sequence: TGTGCCAGCAGTTTATTAAGGGGCAGTACCTCTGGAAACACCATATATTTT. Encoded protein: CASSLLRGSTSGNTIYF. This chain connects TRBV28 to TRBJ1-3, with D perhaps TRBD1 (5 bases). The V gene lost 1 base and the J gene lost 0 bases, with 13 bases spanning the gap. This CDR3 is built from 17 residues. Germline CDR1 and CDR2: MDHEN and SYDVKM.

This rearrangement joins TRBV4-3 to TRBJ2-6; 7 positions agree with TRBD2. Looked up from germline, CDR1 is LGHNA and CDR2 is YSLEER. The CDR3 contains 16 residues. V lost 3 bases and J lost 0; bases outside the gene matches: 2. CDR3 sequence: CASSQGEGSGANVLTF. The DNA for the CDR3 is TGCGCCAGCAGCCAGGGGGAGGGCTCTGGGGCCAACGTCCTGACTTTC.

DNA of the CDR3: TGCAGCGTCGATATAGCGGGGGGTTCCTACGAGCAGTACTTC. Protein: CSVDIAGGSYEQYF. The chain has TRBV29-1 and TRBJ2-7; TRBD2 matches at 10 bases. This CDR3 region has 14 residues. Germline V gene sequence: CDR1 SQVTM, CDR2 ANQGSEA. V was clipped by 6 bases and J by 1 base; unmatched bases: 6.

As concerns this clone: Other DNA sequences of this sample code for an identical CDR3. The genes are TRBV5-1 and TRBJ2-1; 9 positions match TRBD2. The CDR3 runs to 15 residues. Trimming cost V 0 bases and J 2 bases; bases outside gene matches: 0. Germline V lookup: CDR1 SGHRS, CDR2 YFSETQ. CDR3 sequence: CASSLVAGAYNEQFF. CDR3 sequence (DNA): TGCGCCAGCAGCTTGGTAGCGGGAGCCTACAATGAGCAGTTCTTC.

This clone qualifies as large. The chain recombines TRBV10-3 with TRBJ1-5; D remains ambiguous. There are 15 residues in the CDR3. Germline V gene lookup returns CDR1 ENHRY and CDR2 SYGVKD. With 3 bases removed from V and 3 bases from J, the gap between germline ends came to 12 bases. The CDR3 loop is CAISEVLDDNQPQHF. The CDR3 nucleotides are TGTGCCATCAGTGAAGTTCTCGACGACAATCAGCCCCAGCATTTT.

This clone was counted only a few times. The chain uses TRBV7-8 and TRBJ2-7; 9 positions agree with TRBD2. CDR1 and CDR2 from the germline V gene are SGHVS and FQNEAQ. Unmatched junction bases numbered 4, after V lost 5 bases and J lost 2 bases. The CDR3 sequence is 14 residues long. In DNA, the CDR3 is TGTGCCAGCAGCGAGACTAGCGGTCCCTACGAGCAGTACTTC. Translated: CASSETSGPYEQYF.

The gene calls are TRBV15 and TRBJ2-5; 7 nucleotides align to TRBD2. V shed 0 bases, J shed 2 bases, and the junction held 6 bases outside the gene matches. This CDR3 spans 16 amino acids. In germline, CDR1 is LNHNV, CDR2 YYDKDF (reference sequence). This CDR3 is CATSRDPAGAQETQYF. CDR3 bases: TGTGCCACCAGCAGAGATCCTGCGGGAGCACAAGAGACCCAGTACTTC. Looking up the rest from reference TRBV15 and TRBJ2-5 gives the full variable domain: DAMVIQNPRYQVTQFGKPVTLSCSQTLNHNVMYWYQQKSSQAPKLLFHYYDKDFNNEADTPDNFQSRRPNTSFCFLDIRSPGLGDTAMYLCATSRDPAGAQETQYFGPGTRLLVL.

J is TRBJ2-1 and V is TRBV5-4, with 9 bases identical to TRBD1. The CDR3 loop spans 15 amino acids. Losses at the gene ends were 4 bases for V and 3 bases for J; bases not matched to a gene: 5. From germline, CDR1 is SGHNT and CDR2 YYREEE (reference sequence). In nucleotides, the CDR3 is TGTGCCAGCAGCCCCGACAGGGGGGGCTACAATGAGCAGTTCTTC. This sequence encodes CASSPDRGGYNEQFF.

This clone has just one count. This chain links TRBV28 with TRBJ1-5; perhaps TRBD1 as D (6 bases). CDR1 is MDHEN and CDR2 is SYDVKM in the germline V gene. This CDR3 contains 12 residues. Trimming removed 3 bases from V and 9 bases from J, with 9 bases in between. This chain's CDR3 is CASSFLQGPQHF. CDR3 bases: TGTGCCAGCAGTTTCCTACAGGGGCCCCAGCATTTT.

This clone has only a few counts. The chain employs TRBV6-1 and TRBJ2-4, with 7 bases matching TRBD1. This CDR3 has 15 residues. V lost 4 bases to trimming and J lost 8 bases; unmatched junction nucleotides: 11. CDR1 MNHNS and CDR2 SASEGT come from the germline V gene. The CDR3 loop reads CASSAQGFLQDIQYF. CDR3 nucleotide sequence: TGTGCCAGCAGTGCACAGGGGTTTTTACAGGACATTCAGTACTTC.

This clone was seen more than once but under ten times. The genes are TRBV6-4 and TRBJ1-2; TRBD1 might be the D (6 bases). V lost 6 bases and J 5 bases, leaving 13 bases between the germline ends. The CDR3 runs 13 residues. Looked up from germline, CDR1 is MRHNA and CDR2 is SNTAGT. This CDR3 reads CASSQDSTYGYTF. The CDR3 nucleotides are TGTGCCAGCAGCCAGGACAGTACGTATGGCTACACCTTC.

This chain uses TRBV4-3 with TRBJ1-2, with D possibly matching TRBD1 (6 bases). CDR1 is LGHNA, CDR2 YSLEER, per germline. The CDR3 consists of 15 residues. The V gene lost 5 bases and the J gene lost 8 bases, with 21 bases spanning the gap. This CDR3 reads CASSSGEWGARGYTF. In DNA, the CDR3 is TGCGCCAGCAGCTCGGGCGAGTGGGGGGCCCGAGGCTACACCTTC.

The genes are TRBV18 and TRBJ1-5, with D possibly TRBD1 on 6 matching bases. The V end was cut by 3 bases, the J end by 1 base, with 13 bases between. This CDR3 has 16 amino acids. Germline V gives CDR1 KGHSH, CDR2 LQKENI. The CDR3 region has the DNA TGTGCCAGCTCACCCACAGCCAGGGGAAGCAATCAGCCCCAGCATTTT. Protein: CASSPTARGSNQPQHF.

The chain couples TRBV5-5 to TRBJ2-1; maybe TRBD2 (5 bases). This CDR3 contains 15 residues. Per the germline V gene, CDR1 is SGHKS and CDR2 is YYEKEE (reference sequence). Trimming cost V 0 bases and J 3 bases, with 10 bases left between them. CDR3 sequence (DNA): TGTGCCAGCAGCTTGGGGCTAGCAGACTACAATGAGCAGTTCTTC. As protein: CASSLGLADYNEQFF. The variable domain in full, with the rest retrieved from reference TRBV5-5 and TRBJ2-1, is DAGVTQSPTHLIKTRGQQVTLRCSPISGHKSVSWYQQVLGQGPQFIFQYYEKEERGRGNFPDRFSARQFPNYSSELNVNALLLGDSALYLCASSLGLADYNEQFFGPGTRLTVL.

This chain links TRBV4-3 with TRBJ2-7; 8 nucleotides line up with TRBD2. With 3 bases clipped from V and 2 bases from J, the junction kept 6 bases outside the gene matches. Germline V gene data show CDR1 as LGHNA and CDR2 as YSLEER. The CDR3 spans 15 residues. This chain's CDR3 is CASSQVAGLAYEQYF. Here the CDR3 DNA reads TGCGCCAGCAGCCAGGTTGCGGGACTAGCCTACGAGCAGTACTTC.